These 13 T cell receptor beta chains originate from one sample sequenced in a study of blood T cell repertoires in COVID-19. The method was immunoSEQ multiplex PCR; TCRdb's version includes in-frame clones alone and lacks a portion of them. The sample has about 160,000 clones, 85% to 95% seen once; the top ten hold roughly 1.9%. Source material: peripheral blood. These TCRs come from a woman in her fifties or sixties with COVID-19, enrolled during active disease.

This chain links TRBV19 with TRBJ2-4; D gene unclear. The CDR3 extends over 15 amino acids. V was trimmed by 5 bases and J by 0 bases, leaving 11 bases between them. The V gene's germline CDR1 is LNHDA and CDR2 SQIVND (reference sequence). CDR3 residues: CASSQRSIAKNIQYF. The CDR3 nucleotides read TGTGCCAGTAGTCAGCGCTCTATAGCCAAAAACATTCAGTACTTC.

This clone was seen once. The J gene is TRBJ2-2, the V gene TRBV19, with D unclear. The V gene lost 7 bases and the J gene lost 1 base, with 10 bases spanning the gap. CDR1 and CDR2 from the germline V gene are LNHDA and SQIVND (reference sequence). The CDR3 contains 14 residues. DNA for the CDR3: TGTGCCAGTAACCTAGGAAGGAACACCGGGGAGCTGTTTTTT. Protein sequence: CASNLGRNTGELFF.

The chain combines TRBV9 with TRBJ2-5; 7 nucleotides align to TRBD1. This CDR3 contains 15 residues. Looked up from germline, CDR1 is SGDLS and CDR2 is YYNGEE. V lost 3 bases, J lost 3 bases, and 8 bases stayed unmatched. CDR3 region: CASSEDLGQKETQYF. The DNA for the CDR3 is TGTGCCAGCAGCGAGGATCTGGGACAGAAAGAGACCCAGTACTTC.

The chain combines TRBV18 with TRBJ1-5; 10 bases are a match to TRBD1. Losses at the gene ends were 5 bases for V and 1 base for J; bases not matched to a gene: 5. CDR3 length: 16 residues. The germline gives CDR1 KGHSH, CDR2 LQKENI. The CDR3 region is CASSKDRGQSNQPQHF. The CDR3 DNA sequence: TGTGCCAGCTCAAAAGACAGGGGGCAGAGCAATCAGCCCCAGCATTTT. The complete variable domain, with remaining parts taken from reference TRBV18 and TRBJ1-5, reads NAGVMQNPRHLVRRRGQEARLRCSPMKGHSHVYWYRQLPEEGLKFMVYLQKENIIDESGMPKERFSAEFPKEGPSILRIQQVVRGDSAAYFCASSKDRGQSNQPQHFGDGTRLSIL.

V is TRBV4-3 and J is TRBJ2-1; TRBD2 matches at 8 bases. Germline CDR1 LGHNA, CDR2 YSLEER. The ends lost 4 bases at V and 7 bases at J; junction bases unmatched: 6. The CDR3 spans 14 residues. In DNA, the CDR3 is TGCGCCAGCAGCCGCCGGACTAGCCGGAATGAGCAGTTCTTC. Residues: CASSRRTSRNEQFF.

V is TRBV6-1 and J is TRBJ1-5, with D possibly matching TRBD1 (6 bases). The CDR3 spans 15 residues. Trimming left V 2 bases short and J 4 bases short, with 12 bases between. The germline V gene has CDR1 MNHNS and CDR2 SASEGT. The CDR3 protein is CASSENQGWNQPQHF. In nucleotides, the CDR3 is TGTGCCAGCAGTGAAAACCAGGGGTGGAATCAGCCCCAGCATTTT.

The rearrangement links TRBV19 to TRBJ1-1, with D uncertain. This CDR3 region has 14 residues. The V end was cut by 1 base, the J end by 2 bases, with 8 bases between. From germline, CDR1 is LNHDA and CDR2 SQIVND (reference sequence). CDR3 loop: CASSIGERNTEAFF. The CDR3 nucleotides read TGTGCCAGTAGTATAGGAGAGAGAAACACTGAAGCTTTCTTT.

The rearrangement uses TRBV2 and TRBJ1-4; D gene uncertain. V gave up 6 bases and J gave up 7 bases, with 6 bases separating them. CDR1 is SNHLY and CDR2 is FYNNEI in the germline V gene. The CDR3 runs 11 residues. The CDR3 loop reads CASSISEKLFF. The DNA for the CDR3 is TGTGCCAGCAGCATCAGTGAAAAACTGTTTTTT.

The J gene is TRBJ1-3, the V gene TRBV7-2, with 7 nucleotides matching TRBD1. The CDR3 runs 16 residues. The V gene end was trimmed by 1 base and the J gene end by 4 bases; junction bases not matched to a gene: 7. CDR1 is SGHTA and CDR2 is FQGNSA in the germline V gene. CDR3 amino acids: CASSLVEGALGNTIYF. The CDR3 nucleotides are TGTGCCAGCAGCTTAGTGGAGGGGGCGCTAGGAAACACCATATATTTT. Combining the CDR3 with reference TRBV7-2 and TRBJ1-3 gives the whole variable domain GAGVSQSPSNKVTEKGKDVELRCDPISGHTALYWYRQSLGQGLEFLIYFQGNSAPDKSGLPSDRFSAERTGGSVSTLTIQRTQQEDSAVYLCASSLVEGALGNTIYFGEGSWLTVV.

CDR3 protein: CASSPEGADNSPLHF. DNA of the CDR3: TGTGCCAGCTCACCAGAGGGGGCGGATAATTCACCCCTCCACTTT. This sequence joins TRBV18 and TRBJ1-6; 7 bases line up with TRBD1. CDR1 is KGHSH, CDR2 LQKENI, per germline. Trimming took 2 bases from V and 5 from J; bases not matched to a gene: 3. CDR3 size: 15 residues.

This chain uses TRBV20-1 with TRBJ2-2, with D possibly TRBD1 on 6 matching bases. Germline lookup yields CDR1 DFQATT and CDR2 SNEGSKA (reference sequence). The CDR3 spans 11 residues. V was shortened by 5 bases and J by 14 bases, with 15 bases between the two germline ends. CDR3 nucleotides: TGCAGTGCTCGATCCGGGACACTACTGTTTTTT. This codes for CSARSGTLLFF.

On this clone itself: Different DNA sequences within this sample yield the same CDR3. The V gene is TRBV6-5, the J gene TRBJ1-2; D ambiguous. Germline CDR1 reads MNHEY; CDR2 reads SVGAGI. Trimming stripped 6 bases from V and 2 bases from J, with 10 bases between. The CDR3 length is 13 residues. This CDR3 reads CASSRRENYGYTF. DNA for the CDR3: TGTGCCAGCAGCCGACGGGAGAACTATGGCTACACCTTC.

This clone was detected once. V is TRBV5-1 and J is TRBJ2-1, with D perhaps TRBD1 (6 bases). The CDR3 consists of 13 residues. The V gene lost 4 bases and the J gene lost 8 bases, with 13 bases spanning the gap. The V gene's germline CDR1 is SGHRS and CDR2 YFSETQ. CDR3 region: CASSPRDIHEQFF. In DNA, the CDR3 is TGCGCCAGCAGCCCACGGGACATCCATGAGCAGTTCTTC.